This TCR beta chain originates from a study of monozygotic twins with inflammatory bowel disease. General study findings and limits: In the analysis, different T cell subtypes could not be told apart.

In regard to this clonotype: The antigen remains unidentified.

Every sample had its cDNA made across eight separate reactions. TCRdb reanalyzed the 5' RACE reads and collapses them to one entry per CDR3 protein, without DNA. Recorded for this sample: about 350,000 distinct CDR3 sequences. CDR3 length: 15 amino acids. CDR1 SGHVS and CDR2 FQNEAQ come from the germline V gene. This receptor was taken from a human donor with ulcerative colitis or Crohn's disease, or a healthy co-twin of an affected twin (not recorded which). The genes are TRBV7-8 and TRBJ2-5; TCRdb reports TRBD1, a call that lacks DNA to check it against. Sequencing was performed on blood. The CDR3: CASSFPVGQQETQYF. The full variable domain, its missing parts supplied by reference TRBV7-8 and TRBJ2-5, is GAGVSQSPRYKVAKRGQDVALRCDPISGHVSLFWYQQALGQGPEFLTYFQNEAQLDKSGLPSDRFFAERPEGSVSTLKIQRTQQEDSAVYLCASSFPVGQQETQYFGPGTRLLVL.